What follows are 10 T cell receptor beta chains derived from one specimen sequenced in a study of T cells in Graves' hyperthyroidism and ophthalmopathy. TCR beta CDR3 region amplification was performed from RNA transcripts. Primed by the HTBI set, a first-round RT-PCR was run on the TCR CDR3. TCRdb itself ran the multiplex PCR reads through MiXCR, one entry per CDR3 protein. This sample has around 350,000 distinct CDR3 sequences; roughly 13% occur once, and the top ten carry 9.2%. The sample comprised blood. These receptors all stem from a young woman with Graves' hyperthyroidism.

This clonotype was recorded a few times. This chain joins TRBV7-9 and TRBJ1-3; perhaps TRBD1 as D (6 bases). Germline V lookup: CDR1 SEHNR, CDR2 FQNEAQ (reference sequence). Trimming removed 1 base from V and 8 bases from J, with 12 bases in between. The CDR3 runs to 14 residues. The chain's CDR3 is CASSLEGGRYTIYF. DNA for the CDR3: TGTGCCAGCAGCTTAGAAGGGGGGCGCTACACCATATATTTT. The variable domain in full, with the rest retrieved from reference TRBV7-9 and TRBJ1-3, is DTGVSQNPRHKITKRGQNVTFRCDPISEHNRLYWYRQTLGQGPEFLTYFQNEAQLEKSRLLSDRFSAERPKGSFSTLEIQRTEQGDSAMYLCASSLEGGRYTIYFGEGSWLTVV.

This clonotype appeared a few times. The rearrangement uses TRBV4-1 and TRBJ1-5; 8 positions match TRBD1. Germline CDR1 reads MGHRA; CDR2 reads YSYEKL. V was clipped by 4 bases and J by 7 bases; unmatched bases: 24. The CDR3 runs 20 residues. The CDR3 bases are TGCGCCAGCAGCCTCAAGATCTCGGGACAGGAGTCGATAATTGAGCAGCCCCAGCATTTT. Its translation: CASSLKISGQESIIEQPQHF.

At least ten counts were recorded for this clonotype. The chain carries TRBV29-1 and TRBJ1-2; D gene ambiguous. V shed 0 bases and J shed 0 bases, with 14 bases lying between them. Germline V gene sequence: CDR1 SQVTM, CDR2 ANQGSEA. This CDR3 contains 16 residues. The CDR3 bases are TGCAGCGTTGAAGAAGGGAATGCGTTAGCTAACTATGGCTACACCTTC. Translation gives CSVEEGNALANYGYTF.

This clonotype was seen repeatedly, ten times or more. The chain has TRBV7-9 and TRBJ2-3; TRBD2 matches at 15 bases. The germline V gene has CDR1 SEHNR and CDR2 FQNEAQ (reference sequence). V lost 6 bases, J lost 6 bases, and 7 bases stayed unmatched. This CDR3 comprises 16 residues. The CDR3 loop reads CASSSGLAGGYDTQYF. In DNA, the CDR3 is TGTGCCAGCAGTTCTGGACTAGCGGGAGGGTACGATACGCAGTATTTT.

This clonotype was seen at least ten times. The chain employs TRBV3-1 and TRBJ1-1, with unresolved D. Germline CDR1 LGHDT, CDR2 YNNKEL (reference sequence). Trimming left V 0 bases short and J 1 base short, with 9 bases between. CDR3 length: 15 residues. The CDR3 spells CASSQEFSGNTEAFF. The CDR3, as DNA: TGTGCCAGCAGCCAAGAGTTCTCCGGGAACACTGAAGCTTTCTTT.

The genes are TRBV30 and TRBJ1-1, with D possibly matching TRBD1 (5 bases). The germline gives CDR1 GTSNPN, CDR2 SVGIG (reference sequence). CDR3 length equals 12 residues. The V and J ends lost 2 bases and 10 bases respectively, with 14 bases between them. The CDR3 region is CAWSQGPSRAFF. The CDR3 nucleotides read TGTGCCTGGAGTCAGGGACCGTCGAGAGCTTTCTTT. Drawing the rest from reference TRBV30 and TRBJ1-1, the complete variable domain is SQTIHQWPATLVQPVGSPLSLECTVEGTSNPNLYWYRQAAGRGLQLLFYSVGIGQISSEVPQNLSASRPQDRQFILSSKKLLLSDSGFYLCAWSQGPSRAFFGQGTRLTVV.

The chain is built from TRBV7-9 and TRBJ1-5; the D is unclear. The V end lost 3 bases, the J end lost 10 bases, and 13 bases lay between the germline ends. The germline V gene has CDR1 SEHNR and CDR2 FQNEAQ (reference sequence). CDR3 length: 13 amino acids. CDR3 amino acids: CASSFQDATPQHF. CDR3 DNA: TGTGCCAGCAGCTTTCAGGACGCTACCCCCCAGCATTTT.

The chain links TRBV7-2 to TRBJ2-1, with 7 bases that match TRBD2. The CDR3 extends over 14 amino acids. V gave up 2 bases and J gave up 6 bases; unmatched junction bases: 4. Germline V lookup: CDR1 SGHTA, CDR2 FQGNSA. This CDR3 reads CASSLKASGNEQFF. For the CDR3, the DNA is TGTGCCAGCAGCTTAAAAGCTAGCGGCAATGAGCAGTTCTTC.

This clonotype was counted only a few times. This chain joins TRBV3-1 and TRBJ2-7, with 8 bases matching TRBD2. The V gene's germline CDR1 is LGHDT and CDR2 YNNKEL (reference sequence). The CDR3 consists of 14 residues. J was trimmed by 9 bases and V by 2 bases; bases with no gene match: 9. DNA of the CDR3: TGTGCCAGCAGCCAAAACGGGGGGGGCCTCGGGCAGTACTTC. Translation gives CASSQNGGGLGQYF.

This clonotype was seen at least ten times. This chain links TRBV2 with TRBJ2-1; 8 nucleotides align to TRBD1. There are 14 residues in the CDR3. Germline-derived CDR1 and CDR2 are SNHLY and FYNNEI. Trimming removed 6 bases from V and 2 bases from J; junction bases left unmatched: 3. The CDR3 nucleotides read TGTGCCAGCAGGGGACAGGTGACCTACAATGAGCAGTTCTTC. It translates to CASRGQVTYNEQFF.